Below are 6 T cell receptor beta chains sequenced from a single sample in a study of T cell clonality in common variable immunodeficiency (dated by TCRdb to between 2014 and 2017). Library preparation employed the immunoSEQ multiplex PCR assay. TCRdb mirrors the immuneACCESS table, restricted to in-frame sequences. Some clones are absent from its copies; in checked studies, under half trace to an unresolved V gene, and the reason for the others is unknown. This sample contains 50,000 to 60,000 clones, none of which is a singleton. 5.4% of the sample comes from the top ten. The sequencing sample was made of peripheral blood mononuclear cells. The source is a person aged 18 to 70 in good health.

Ten or more counts support this clone. The covered CDR3 bases are TGCAGTGCTAGAGATTTGGAGGGGGTCTTTTCCTATGGC. This gives the protein CSARDLEGVFSYG. The complete CDR3 protein is CSARDLEGVFSYGYTF. The V call is TRBV20-1, the J call TRBJ1-2, with D possibly being TRBD1 (6 bases). Read coverage stops 3 residues before the CDR3 terminus; the germline J gene supplies the remainder. V lost 0 bases and J 4 bases, leaving 18 bases between the germline ends. CDR1 and CDR2 (germline): DFQATT, SNEGSKA (reference sequence). The CDR3 runs to 16 residues.

The table lists this clone with many counts. The CDR3 loop reads CASSSHSPSRKTEAFF. The part of the CDR3 DNA that was read is TGTGCCAGCAGCTCCCATAGCCCCTCCCGAAAGACTGAA. The V gene is TRBV28, the J gene TRBJ1-1, with unresolved D. The read falls 3 residues short of the CDR3 end, and the missing part is taken from the germline J gene. Trimming took 6 bases from V and 5 from J, leaving 22 bases between them. The CDR3 has 16 amino acids. Germline V gene lookup returns CDR1 MDHEN and CDR2 SYDVKM.

This clone occurred a few times. A much larger clone is a single base away; this may be a read error. Sequencing ends 3 residues short of the CDR3 end; the germline J gene provides the rest. V is TRBV7-8 and J is TRBJ2-1, with TRBD1 identical over 9 bases. From germline, CDR1 is SGHVS and CDR2 FQNEAQ. This CDR3 contains 15 residues. The CDR3 bases that were read are TGTGCCGGCAGCCCAAACTCCAGGACAGGGGTTGAG. This translates into CAGSPNSRTGVE. The CDR3 as a whole reads CAGSPNSRTGVEQFF.

Points on this clone: The read terminates 3 residues ahead of where the CDR3 ends, so the germline J gene completes it. The V call is TRBV7-2, the J call TRBJ2-1, with 11 bases fitting TRBD2. The V segment lost 8 bases and the J segment 0 bases; nucleotides outside the gene matches: 3. Looked up from germline, CDR1 is SGHTA and CDR2 is FQGNSA. The CDR3 has 15 residues. The CDR3 loop is CASLAGGPSYNEQFF. CDR3 bases read: TGTGCCAGCTTAGCGGGAGGGCCCTCCTACAATGAG.

Of note for this clone: The sequence runs out 3 residues before the end of the CDR3; the remainder is reconstructed from the germline J gene. The chain joins TRBV18 to TRBJ1-2; D is unresolved. Germline V gene lookup returns CDR1 KGHSH and CDR2 LQKENI. V lost 2 bases and J 3 bases, leaving 10 bases between the germline ends. The CDR3 spans 14 residues. This chain's CDR3 is CASSPYPLDYGYTF. CDR3 DNA (partial): TGTGCCAGCTCACCATACCCATTAGACTATGGC.

This clone was seen at least ten times. The read falls 3 residues short of the CDR3 end, and the missing part is taken from the germline J gene. V is TRBV30 and J is TRBJ2-3; 7 bases match TRBD1. The CDR3 sequence is 19 residues long. V trimming: 6 bases; J trimming: 2 bases; junction bases outside the gene matches: 23. Germline CDR1 is GTSNPN and CDR2 is SVGIG (reference sequence). The DNA read from the CDR3 is TGTGCCTGCGGCGCACCTGGCGGTATAGGGGGCAAATTCACAGATACG. Residues: CACGAPGGIGGKFTDT. The CDR3 as a whole reads CACGAPGGIGGKFTDTQYF.